This TCR beta chain was identified in a study of CD8 T cells in Susac syndrome. Random hexamers served to reverse transcribe roughly 0.45 to 1 ug RNA. The method of amplification for TCR beta CDR3 was immunoSEQ multiplex PCR, covering 54 Vbeta and 13 Jbeta. TCRdb recomputed calls from the immunoSEQ multiplex PCR reads with MiXCR, one row per CDR3 protein. This sample yields roughly 180,000 distinct CDR3 sequences, of which about 95% are seen a single time; roughly 0.15% belongs to the top ten. Study-level findings and limits: The study admitted that it had a relatively small number of individuals in its TCR sequencing and HLA analysis.

High-throughput TCR beta sequencing covered peripheral CD8+ and CD4+ T cells. The J segment lost 5 bases and the V segment lost 4 bases, leaving 6 bases of the junction unmatched. Germline V gene data show CDR1 as LGHDT and CDR2 as YNNKEL (reference sequence). CDR3 length equals 14 residues. As to this clonotype: Its antigen is unknown.

This TCR was sampled from a human donor in good health. The sample taken for sequencing was CD4+ T cells from PBMCs. The chain combines TRBV3-1 with TRBJ2-7; TRBD1 matches at 9 bases. This CDR3 is CASSLGDRVDEQYF. CDR3 nucleotide sequence: TGTGCCAGCAGCCTGGGGGACAGGGTGGACGAGCAGTACTTC.